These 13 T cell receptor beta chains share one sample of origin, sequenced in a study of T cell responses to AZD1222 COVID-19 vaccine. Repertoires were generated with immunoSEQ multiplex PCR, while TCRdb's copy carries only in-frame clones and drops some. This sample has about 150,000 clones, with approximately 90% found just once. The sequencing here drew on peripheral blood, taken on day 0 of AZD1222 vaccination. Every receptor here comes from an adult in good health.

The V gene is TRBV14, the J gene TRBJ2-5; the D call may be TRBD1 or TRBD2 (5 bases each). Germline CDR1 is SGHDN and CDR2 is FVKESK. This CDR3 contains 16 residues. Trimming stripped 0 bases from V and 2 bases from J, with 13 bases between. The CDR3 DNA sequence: TGTGCCAGCAGCCAAGATCCTCGGGGCAGACAAGAGACCCAGTACTTC. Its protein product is CASSQDPRGRQETQYF.

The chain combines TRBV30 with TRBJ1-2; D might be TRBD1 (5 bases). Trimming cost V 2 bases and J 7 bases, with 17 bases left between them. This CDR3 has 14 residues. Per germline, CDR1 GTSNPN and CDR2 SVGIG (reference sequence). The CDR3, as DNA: TGTGCCTGGAGTTATGTAAGGGGCGCGGGTGGCTACACCTTC. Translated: CAWSYVRGAGGYTF.

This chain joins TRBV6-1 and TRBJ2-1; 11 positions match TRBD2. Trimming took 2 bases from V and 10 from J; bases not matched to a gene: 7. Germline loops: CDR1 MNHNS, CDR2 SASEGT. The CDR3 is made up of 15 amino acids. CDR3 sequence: CASSESSGRADEQFF. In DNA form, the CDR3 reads TGTGCCAGCAGTGAAAGTAGCGGGAGGGCGGACGAGCAGTTCTTC.

In DNA form, the CDR3 reads TGTGCCAGCAGCCTCTCCCGGGGACTTTACAATGAGCAGTTCTTC. Translation gives CASSLSRGLYNEQFF. The chain is built from TRBV3-1 (or the pseudogene TRBV3-2) and TRBJ2-1; a weak D match, TRBD2 (6 bases). Trimming removed 4 bases at V and 4 bases at J, with 14 bases between. The CDR3 covers 15 residues. The germline CDR1 and CDR2 sequences are LGHDT and YNNKEL (reference sequence).

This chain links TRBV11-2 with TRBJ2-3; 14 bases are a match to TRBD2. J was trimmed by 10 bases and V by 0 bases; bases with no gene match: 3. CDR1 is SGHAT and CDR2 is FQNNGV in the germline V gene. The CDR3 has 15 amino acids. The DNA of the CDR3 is TGTGCCAGCAGCTTAGATGGGACTAGCGGGAGCCCGCAGTATTTT. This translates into CASSLDGTSGSPQYF.

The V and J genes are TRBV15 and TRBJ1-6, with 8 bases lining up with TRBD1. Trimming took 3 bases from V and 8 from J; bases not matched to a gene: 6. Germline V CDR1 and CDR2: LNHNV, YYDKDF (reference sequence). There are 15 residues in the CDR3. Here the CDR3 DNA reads TGTGCCACCAGCAGTGGACAGGGAAATGATTCACCCCTCCACTTT. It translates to CATSSGQGNDSPLHF.

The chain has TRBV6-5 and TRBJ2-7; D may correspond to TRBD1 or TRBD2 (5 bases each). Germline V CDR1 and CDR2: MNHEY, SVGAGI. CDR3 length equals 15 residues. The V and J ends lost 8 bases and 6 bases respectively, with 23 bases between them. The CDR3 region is CASGSTGTGSGEQYF. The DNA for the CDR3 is TGTGCCAGCGGCAGCACCGGGACCGGATCGGGCGAGCAGTACTTC.

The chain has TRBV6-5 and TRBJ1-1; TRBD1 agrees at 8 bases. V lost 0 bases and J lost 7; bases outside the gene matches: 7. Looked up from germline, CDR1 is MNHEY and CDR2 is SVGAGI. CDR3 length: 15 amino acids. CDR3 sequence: CASSYSRQGSYEAFF. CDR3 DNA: TGTGCCAGCAGTTACTCTCGACAGGGGAGTTATGAAGCTTTCTTT.

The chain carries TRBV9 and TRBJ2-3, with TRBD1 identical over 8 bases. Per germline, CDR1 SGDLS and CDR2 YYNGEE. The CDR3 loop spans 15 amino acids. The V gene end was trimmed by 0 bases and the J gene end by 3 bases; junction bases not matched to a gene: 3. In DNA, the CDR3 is TGTGCCAGCAGCGTAGCTCGACAGGGGACAGATACGCAGTATTTT. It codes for CASSVARQGTDTQYF.

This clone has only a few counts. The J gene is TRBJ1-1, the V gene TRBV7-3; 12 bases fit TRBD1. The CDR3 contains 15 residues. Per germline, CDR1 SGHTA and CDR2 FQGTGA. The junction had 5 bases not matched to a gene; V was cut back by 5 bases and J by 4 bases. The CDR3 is CASSPGQGAPTEAFF. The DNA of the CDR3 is TGTGCCAGCAGCCCGGGACAGGGGGCGCCCACTGAAGCTTTCTTT.

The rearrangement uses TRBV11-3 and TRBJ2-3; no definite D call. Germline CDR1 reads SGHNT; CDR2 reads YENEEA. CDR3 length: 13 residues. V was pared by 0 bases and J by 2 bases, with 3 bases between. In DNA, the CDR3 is TGTGCCAGCAGCTTAGACCACACAGATACGCAGTATTTT. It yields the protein CASSLDHTDTQYF.

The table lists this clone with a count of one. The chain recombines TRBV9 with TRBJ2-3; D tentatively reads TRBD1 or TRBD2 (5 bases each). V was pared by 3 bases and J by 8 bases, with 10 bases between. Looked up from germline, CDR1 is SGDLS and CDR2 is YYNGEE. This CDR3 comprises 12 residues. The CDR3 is CASSGDHGTQYF. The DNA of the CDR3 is TGTGCCAGCAGCGGGGACCATGGTACGCAGTATTTT.

The CDR3 reads CASSSRQGANTEAFF. As DNA, the CDR3 is TGTGCCAGCAGCTCAAGACAGGGGGCTAACACTGAAGCTTTCTTT. The rearrangement joins TRBV7-9 to TRBJ1-1; 10 nucleotides match TRBD1. Germline lookup yields CDR1 SEHNR and CDR2 FQNEAQ (reference sequence). CDR3 length equals 15 residues. V lost 4 bases and J lost 2; bases outside the gene matches: 4. The entire variable domain, with the rest obtained from reference TRBV7-9 and TRBJ1-1, is as follows: DTGVSQNPRHKITKRGQNVTFRCDPISEHNRLYWYRQTLGQGPEFLTYFQNEAQLEKSRLLSDRFSAERPKGSFSTLEIQRTEQGDSAMYLCASSSRQGANTEAFFGQGTRLTVV.